A single sample gave rise to the 25 T cell receptor beta chains below, sequenced in a study of blood T cells in healthy people across ages. The second PCR ran roughly 6 to 11 cycles with a sample-barcoded 5' primer and J-beta primers. In TCRdb, the 5' RACE reads were re-called with MiXCR into one record per CDR3 protein. The sample has some 860,000 distinct CDR3 sequences, 56% seen once. The specimen sequenced was blood. The receptors originated from a man between 40 and 49 years old in good health.

The chain combines TRBV12-3 or TRBV12-4 with TRBJ1-5, with 7 bases identical to TRBD1. Germline trimming cut 5 bases from V and 0 bases from J; bases unmatched to any gene: 13. The CDR3 consists of 18 residues. CDR3 sequence reads: CASSPDRFSPYSNQPQHF. CDR3 sequence (DNA): TGTGCCAGCAGTCCGGACAGGTTCTCCCCTTATAGCAATCAGCCCCAGCATTTT.

The rearrangement links TRBV20-1 to TRBJ2-7; D might be TRBD1 or TRBD2, each matching 6 bases. The J call may be mistaken, given a closer DNA end match to TRBJ2-1. Germline-derived CDR1 and CDR2 are DFQATT and SNEGSKA (reference sequence). The CDR3 consists of 15 residues. The DNA of the CDR3 is TGCAGTGCTAGAGTGGGGGGCCTCTCATACAATGAGCAGTTCTTC. Amino acids: CSARVGGLSYNEQFF.

The chain is built from TRBV20-1 and TRBJ1-2; unclear D gene. Germline V gives CDR1 DFQATT, CDR2 SNEGSKA (reference sequence). The CDR3 runs 14 residues. V was shortened by 0 bases and J by 6 bases, with 14 bases between the two germline ends. The CDR3 DNA sequence: TGCAGTGCTAGAGATCCGGGTGCGGTAGATGGCTACACCTTC. Translating gives CSARDPGAVDGYTF.

The chain uses TRBV5-1 and TRBJ1-1; 8 bases agree with TRBD1. Germline loops: CDR1 SGHRS, CDR2 YFSETQ. This CDR3 is 17 amino acids long. With V trimmed by 2 bases and J by 1 base, 10 bases remained unmatched. The CDR3 DNA reads as TGCGCCAGCAGCTTCGGACAGGGAGGTTTCAGGAACACTGAAGCTTTCTTT. Protein product: CASSFGQGGFRNTEAFF.

The chain carries TRBV29-1 and TRBJ2-1; TRBD2 is a possible D gene (6 bases). The germline V and J ends were trimmed by 4 bases and 2 bases, with 15 bases remaining between them. In germline, CDR1 is SQVTM, CDR2 ANQGSEA. This CDR3 has 15 amino acids. In nucleotides, the CDR3 is TGCAGCGTTGCGTTTGAGCGGGTCGCCTACAATGAGCAGTTCTTC. Translating gives CSVAFERVAYNEQFF.

Details on this clonotype: With a much larger clone just one base away, this may be a read error. This chain links TRBV28 with TRBJ2-7; TRBD1 agrees at 10 bases. Germline CDR1 is MDHEN and CDR2 is SYDVKM. The CDR3 has 15 amino acids. J was trimmed by 10 bases and V by 7 bases; bases with no gene match: 16. CDR3 region: CASTLGQGFGEAQYF. The CDR3 DNA sequence: TGTGCCAGCACCTTGGGACAGGGGTTCGGTGAGGCCCAGTACTTC.

This clonotype was counted between two and nine times. This sequence joins TRBV6-1 and TRBJ2-3, with 8 bases that match TRBD2. The CDR3 spans 16 residues. V lost 4 bases to trimming and J lost 1 base; unmatched junction nucleotides: 7. Germline CDR1 MNHNS, CDR2 SASEGT. The CDR3: CASSGPQAGGTDTQYF. The CDR3 nucleotides read TGTGCCAGCAGTGGCCCACAAGCGGGGGGCACAGATACGCAGTATTTT.

This clonotype appeared a single time. The chain has TRBV20-1 and TRBJ2-5; TRBD1 might be the D (6 bases). V lost 6 bases and J lost 0, with 17 bases in between. Germline lookup yields CDR1 DFQATT and CDR2 SNEGSKA (reference sequence). This CDR3 is 15 amino acids long. CDR3 amino acids: CSAYLRQGYQETQYF. CDR3 DNA: TGCAGTGCCTATCTCCGGCAGGGGTACCAAGAGACCCAGTACTTC.

V usage is TRBV7-9 and J usage is TRBJ2-2; D ambiguous. The CDR3 length is 14 residues. Germline CDR1 and CDR2: SEHNR and FQNEAQ (reference sequence). Trimming removed 1 base from V and 3 bases from J, with 6 bases in between. CDR3 sequence: CASSLGTHTGELFF. CDR3 nucleotides: TGTGCCAGCAGCTTAGGGACCCACACCGGGGAGCTGTTTTTT.

This clonotype was counted a single time. V usage is TRBV20-1 and J usage is TRBJ2-5; tentatively, D is TRBD2 (7 bases). Trimming took off 5 bases at V and 2 bases at J, with 21 bases between the two ends. The germline CDR1 and CDR2 sequences are DFQATT and SNEGSKA (reference sequence). The length of the CDR3 is 16 residues. The CDR3: CSAGEVRGAGQETQYF. CDR3 nucleotide sequence: TGCAGTGCTGGGGAGGTCCGGGGGGCCGGGCAAGAGACCCAGTACTTC.

The chain is built from TRBV12-3 or TRBV12-4 and TRBJ1-1; 11 nucleotides line up with TRBD1. J lost 1 base, V lost 8 bases, and 0 bases had no gene match. The CDR3 is made up of 13 amino acids. CDR3 nucleotides: TGTGCCAGCGGGACAGGGGGGAACACTGAAGCTTTCTTT. Translating gives CASGTGGNTEAFF.

The genes are TRBV7-3 and TRBJ2-3; a weak D match, TRBD1 (5 bases). The CDR3 consists of 14 residues. The V gene's germline CDR1 is SGHTA and CDR2 FQGTGA. V was trimmed by 3 bases and J by 4 bases, leaving 11 bases between them. The CDR3 DNA reads as TGTGCCAGCAGCTTGGCAGGGATGGCAGATACGCAGTATTTT. It is translated as CASSLAGMADTQYF.

This clonotype turned up a few times. CDR3 sequence (DNA): TGCAGTGCTAGGGCTAGTACTAGCGGAAGCTACGAGCAGTACTTC. Amino acid sequence: CSARASTSGSYEQYF. The V call is TRBV20-1, the J call TRBJ2-7, with 8 bases matching TRBD2. Germline V CDR1 and CDR2: DFQATT, SNEGSKA (reference sequence). This CDR3 is 15 amino acids long. With 3 bases clipped from V and 3 bases from J, the junction kept 10 bases outside the gene matches.

The V call is TRBV7-9, the J call TRBJ2-7; perhaps D is TRBD1 or TRBD2 (5 bases each). V was clipped by 6 bases and J by 4 bases, with 22 bases between them. The CDR3 is 16 amino acids. The germline CDR1 and CDR2 sequences are SEHNR and FQNEAQ (reference sequence). The CDR3 reads CASSDIDLGVRYEQYF. The CDR3 nucleotides are TGTGCCAGCAGTGACATAGATCTGGGGGTCCGGTACGAGCAGTACTTC.

The gene calls are TRBV5-1 and TRBJ1-6; the D gene is possibly TRBD1 (5 bases). The germline CDR1 and CDR2 sequences are SGHRS and YFSETQ. The CDR3 spans 15 residues. Trimming pared 4 bases from V and 5 bases from J, leaving 13 bases between. The CDR3 DNA reads TGCGCCAGCAGCCCTAGGGGACCCAATAATTCACCCCTCCACTTT. It codes for CASSPRGPNNSPLHF.

The chain joins TRBV27 to TRBJ2-1; 7 nucleotides agree with TRBD1. V was clipped by 6 bases and J by 1 base; unmatched bases: 6. The CDR3 length is 15 residues. Germline CDR1 is MNHEY and CDR2 is SMNVEV (reference sequence). The CDR3 DNA follows: TGTGCCAGCAGACTAAACAGGGGTTCCTACAATGAGCAGTTCTTC. Its protein is CASRLNRGSYNEQFF.

The chain joins TRBV4-2 to TRBJ1-5, with D perhaps matching TRBD1 (5 bases). The CDR3 covers 17 residues. Germline V gene lookup returns CDR1 LGHNA and CDR2 YNFKEQ. The V gene lost 0 bases and the J gene lost 7 bases, with 19 bases spanning the gap. The CDR3 bases are TGTGCCAGCAGCCAAGATAGAGGGGAGGGATTCAGGCAGCCCCAGCATTTT. Translating gives CASSQDRGEGFRQPQHF.

This clonotype was seen a handful of times. One end of the junction varies from germline; a read error may be responsible. V gene TRBV5-1 combines with J gene TRBJ2-5, with 7 bases fitting TRBD1. Germline lookup yields CDR1 SGHRS and CDR2 YFSETQ. The CDR3 runs to 15 residues. This chain's CDR3 is CASGLGTASEETQYF. CDR3 DNA: TGCGCCAGCGGCTTAGGGACAGCCTCCGAAGAGACCCAGTACTTC.

The V gene is TRBV29-1, the J gene TRBJ2-7, with 12 bases lining up with TRBD1. The ends lost 3 bases at V and 2 bases at J; junction bases unmatched: 2. This CDR3 is 14 amino acids long. Germline V gives CDR1 SQVTM, CDR2 ANQGSEA. This CDR3 reads CSVEGTGGPYEQYF. The CDR3, as DNA: TGCAGCGTTGAGGGGACAGGGGGCCCCTACGAGCAGTACTTC.

The chain combines TRBV28 with TRBJ2-7; possibly TRBD2 for D (5 bases). CDR3 length: 15 residues. CDR1 MDHEN and CDR2 SYDVKM come from the germline V gene. Trimming left V 3 bases short and J 7 bases short, with 19 bases between. The CDR3 loop is CASSLGPPGLGEQYF. CDR3 nucleotides: TGTGCCAGCAGTTTGGGTCCGCCGGGGTTGGGGGAGCAGTACTTC.

The rearrangement uses TRBV15 and TRBJ2-1; 7 bases are a match to TRBD2. This CDR3 contains 15 residues. The germline gives CDR1 LNHNV, CDR2 YYDKDF (reference sequence). The junction had 5 bases not matched to a gene; V was cut back by 3 bases and J by 3 bases. DNA for the CDR3: TGTGCCACCAGCAGGCGGGAGAGTCTCTACAATGAGCAGTTCTTC. Translating it yields CATSRRESLYNEQFF.

This clonotype was found a few times. The V and J genes are TRBV10-2 and TRBJ2-1; 10 nucleotides match TRBD2. The CDR3 length is 16 residues. V shed 3 bases, J shed 7 bases, and the junction held 9 bases outside the gene matches. Germline V gives CDR1 WSHSY, CDR2 SAAADI. CDR3 in amino acids: CASSDGTSAPGNEQFF. The DNA for the CDR3 is TGCGCCAGCAGTGATGGGACTAGCGCCCCTGGAAATGAGCAGTTCTTC.

This clonotype was detected a few times. The V and J genes are TRBV28 and TRBJ2-7, with D tentatively TRBD1 (5 bases). The J call is in doubt because the DNA end fits TRBJ2-5 better. The CDR3 extends over 12 amino acids. The germline V gene has CDR1 MDHEN and CDR2 SYDVKM. The CDR3 DNA is TGTGCCAGCGGACCACGGACATGGACCCAGTACTTC. Its translation: CASGPRTWTQYF.

The V call is TRBV12-3 or TRBV12-4, the J call TRBJ1-2; 12 bases fit TRBD1. CDR3 size: 18 residues. Losses at the gene ends were 3 bases for V and 8 bases for J; bases not matched to a gene: 16. The CDR3 DNA follows: TGTGCCAGCAGTTTCATTCTGGGGACAGGGGGCGTATTTTCGGGCTACACCTTC. Translation: CASSFILGTGGVFSGYTF.

The chain combines TRBV6-5 with TRBJ2-3; 7 nucleotides match TRBD1. From germline, CDR1 is MNHEY and CDR2 SVGAGI. The CDR3 length is 14 residues. V shed 5 bases and J 6 bases; nucleotides not matched to a gene: 8. The CDR3 loop reads CASSAGTAVDTQYF. The CDR3 nucleotides read TGTGCCAGCAGTGCCGGGACAGCGGTTGATACGCAGTATTTT.